Below are 29 T cell receptor beta chains sequenced from a single sample in a study of blood T cells in healthy people across ages. The authors ran a second PCR of about 6 to 11 cycles using a sample-barcoded 5' primer and a J-beta primer mix. Each CDR3 protein gets one entry after TCRdb re-called the 5' RACE reads with MiXCR. Found here are about a million distinct CDR3 sequences, 45% to 60% of them singletons; the top ten hold roughly 23%. The sequencing sample was made of blood. Receptors were obtained from a woman aged 55 to 70 in good health.

The chain recombines TRBV5-1 with TRBJ2-1; perhaps TRBD1 as D (6 bases). Germline values: CDR1 SGHRS, CDR2 YFSETQ. The CDR3 has 15 amino acids. With 4 bases removed from V and 5 bases from J, the gap between germline ends came to 16 bases. The CDR3: CASSDPSTGNNEQFF. The CDR3 DNA reads TGCGCCAGCAGCGACCCCTCGACAGGTAACAATGAGCAGTTCTTC.

This clonotype appeared a few times. CDR3 nucleotides: TGCAGTATCCTAGCGGCCTTCGTCAATGAGCAGTTCTTC. Amino acids: CSILAAFVNEQFF. V and J are TRBV20-1 and TRBJ2-1; 7 positions agree with TRBD2. Germline V gene lookup returns CDR1 DFQATT and CDR2 SNEGSKA (reference sequence). Trimming at V came to 8 bases and at J to 6 bases, leaving 10 bases not matched to a gene. The CDR3 loop spans 13 amino acids.

The chain uses TRBV25-1 and TRBJ2-1; maybe TRBD1 (6 bases). The CDR3 has 13 amino acids. The V end lost 7 bases, the J end lost 14 bases, and 21 bases lay between the germline ends. Germline CDR1 reads MGHDK; CDR2 reads SYGVNS. DNA of the CDR3: TGTGCCAGCATTGTGACAGTGGGGGCGCGGGAGTTCTTC. It is translated as CASIVTVGAREFF.

This clonotype has a handful of counts. The chain has TRBV7-2 and TRBJ2-3; the D gene is possibly TRBD1 (6 bases). Germline CDR1 reads SGHTA; CDR2 reads FQGNSA. The CDR3 has 17 residues. V was cut by 6 bases and J by 5 bases, with 24 bases left in between. CDR3 amino acids: CASRYKTGDIIGDTQYF. DNA for the CDR3: TGTGCCAGCAGATATAAGACAGGTGATATTATAGGAGATACGCAGTATTTT.

A few counts support this clonotype. V and J are TRBV7-2 and TRBJ1-6; D unresolved. The length of the CDR3 is 15 residues. Trimming took 2 bases from V and 7 from J, leaving 12 bases between them. CDR1 and CDR2 from the germline V gene are SGHTA and FQGNSA. The CDR3 DNA sequence: TGTGCCAGCAGCTTATGGAGGGCGTCAAATTCACCCCTCCACTTT. Translated, it gives CASSLWRASNSPLHF.

This sequence joins TRBV6-6 and TRBJ2-3, with 9 bases identical to TRBD1. The CDR3 extends over 14 amino acids. Germline values: CDR1 MNHNY, CDR2 SVGAGI (reference sequence). Trimming cost V 6 bases and J 2 bases; bases outside gene matches: 3. The CDR3 sequence: CASRQGAPTDTQYF. DNA for the CDR3: TGTGCCAGCAGACAGGGGGCCCCCACAGATACGCAGTATTTT.

This chain joins TRBV3-1 and TRBJ1-2; D gene unclear. Germline-derived CDR1 and CDR2 are LGHDT and YNNKEL (reference sequence). Trimming pared 3 bases from V and 7 bases from J, leaving 9 bases between. CDR3 length: 12 residues. Here the CDR3 DNA reads TGTGCCAGCAGCCAGGGTTTAACTGGCTACACCTTC. This gives the protein CASSQGLTGYTF.

This clonotype has a handful of counts. DNA for the CDR3: TGTGCCAGCAGCCTACCCTGGGGACAGGGTAGAGGGAACACTGAAGCTTTCTTT. Translated, it gives CASSLPWGQGRGNTEAFF. This chain connects TRBV7-2 to TRBJ1-1, with TRBD1 identical over 9 bases. The CDR3 covers 18 residues. V lost 5 bases to trimming and J lost 1 base; unmatched junction nucleotides: 14. Looked up from germline, CDR1 is SGHTA and CDR2 is FQGNSA.

This clonotype was seen a handful of times. The rearrangement links TRBV29-1 to TRBJ2-3; TRBD1 agrees at 9 bases. V was pared by 7 bases and J by 4 bases, with 9 bases of the junction left unmatched. Germline lookup yields CDR1 SQVTM and CDR2 ANQGSEA. This CDR3 spans 14 amino acids. The CDR3 sequence is CSGTTGGGADTQYF. CDR3 bases: TGCAGCGGTACGACAGGGGGAGGCGCAGATACGCAGTATTTT.

The chain has TRBV5-1 and TRBJ1-1; D possibly corresponds to TRBD1 (5 bases). The CDR3 loop spans 14 amino acids. Per germline, CDR1 SGHRS and CDR2 YFSETQ. The V and J ends lost 4 bases and 1 base respectively, with 11 bases between them. In DNA, the CDR3 is TGCGCCAGCAGCGGGACTCTCAGGAACACTGAAGCTTTCTTT. Protein: CASSGTLRNTEAFF.

The sample holds a few counts of this clonotype. The chain uses TRBV4-1 and TRBJ2-7; D could derive from TRBD1 or TRBD2 (5 bases each). Germline CDR1 and CDR2: MGHRA and YSYEKL. Trimming cost V 2 bases and J 2 bases, with 13 bases left between them. This CDR3 has 15 amino acids. CDR3 sequence: CASSQNGVGAYEQYF. The CDR3 DNA sequence: TGCGCCAGCAGCCAAAACGGGGTAGGGGCCTACGAGCAGTACTTC.

This chain uses TRBV7-2 with TRBJ2-5; TRBD1 or TRBD2 may be the D gene (6 bases each). This CDR3 spans 15 amino acids. The germline gives CDR1 SGHTA, CDR2 FQGNSA. V was cut by 1 base and J by 4 bases, with 13 bases left in between. The CDR3 region is CASSLVGAGRETQYF. The CDR3 DNA is TGTGCCAGCAGCTTAGTGGGGGCCGGGAGAGAGACCCAGTACTTC.

The genes are TRBV21-1 and TRBJ2-1; TRBD2 was called by the table and not checked on the DNA. TRBV21-1 is a documented pseudogene. The CDR3 loop spans 15 amino acids. CDR3: CASSKESREGNEQFF. CDR3 DNA sequence: TGTGCCAGCAGCAAAGAGTCGCGGGAGGGCAATGAGCAGTTCTTC.

This chain joins TRBV7-2 and TRBJ2-3; 8 bases match TRBD2. J lost 5 bases, V lost 10 bases, and 14 bases had no gene match. The V gene's germline CDR1 is SGHTA and CDR2 FQGNSA. The CDR3 has 15 residues. The CDR3 DNA reads as TGTGCCACCCCGGTGCCAGCGGGAGATCGAGATACGCAGTATTTT. Translation gives CATPVPAGDRDTQYF.

The rearrangement links TRBV6-2 or TRBV6-3 to TRBJ1-6, with D maybe TRBD1 (5 bases). Between the trimmed V and J ends, which lost 2 bases and 7 bases, there was a span of 21 bases. Germline loops: CDR1 MNHEY, CDR2 SVGEGT. The CDR3 contains 18 residues. CDR3 sequence: CASSYVAGFGTTNSPLHF. The CDR3 DNA reads TGTGCCAGCAGTTACGTAGCGGGATTTGGGACGACAAATTCACCCCTCCACTTT.

The CDR3 reads CASSEAGTGANVLTF. CDR3 nucleotide sequence: TGTGCCAGCAGTGAGGCAGGTACTGGGGCCAACGTCCTGACTTTC. The chain joins TRBV6-1 to TRBJ2-6; no clear D. CDR1 is MNHNS, CDR2 SASEGT, per germline. Trimming took off 3 bases at V and 2 bases at J, with 8 bases between the two ends. The CDR3 is made up of 15 amino acids.

This chain links TRBV7-9 with TRBJ2-1; 8 bases fit TRBD2. The CDR3 is 17 residues long. With 0 bases clipped from V and 9 bases from J, the junction kept 13 bases outside the gene matches. From germline, CDR1 is SEHNR and CDR2 FQNEAQ (reference sequence). The CDR3 protein is CASSLARGSGTSIEQFF. DNA for the CDR3: TGTGCCAGCAGCTTAGCGAGGGGTAGCGGGACATCCATTGAGCAGTTCTTC.

This clonotype has only one observation. This chain uses TRBV12-3 or TRBV12-4 with TRBJ1-1; 10 bases match TRBD1. The CDR3 sequence is 15 residues long. J was trimmed by 6 bases and V by 6 bases; bases with no gene match: 10. This chain's CDR3 is CASRTSGTGAAEAFF. The DNA of the CDR3 is TGTGCCAGCAGAACGTCGGGGACAGGGGCGGCTGAAGCTTTCTTT.

The chain combines TRBV6-4 with TRBJ2-3, with unresolved D. From germline, CDR1 is MRHNA and CDR2 SNTAGT. Trimming left V 3 bases short and J 1 base short, with 5 bases between. This CDR3 region has 13 residues. The CDR3 nucleotides are TGTGCCAGCAGTGAGTGGGGCACAGATACGCAGTATTTT. Translated, it gives CASSEWGTDTQYF.

The rearrangement links TRBV11-2 to TRBJ2-7, with a weak D call TRBD1 (5 bases). The CDR3 sequence is 15 residues long. Germline values: CDR1 SGHAT, CDR2 FQNNGV. Between the trimmed V and J ends, which lost 1 base and 2 bases, there was a span of 12 bases. The CDR3 is CASSLASREAYEQYF. CDR3 DNA sequence: TGTGCCAGCAGCTTAGCCTCCAGGGAAGCCTACGAGCAGTACTTC.

This rearrangement joins TRBV5-1 to TRBJ2-1; 11 positions agree with TRBD1. From germline, CDR1 is SGHRS and CDR2 YFSETQ. The CDR3 extends over 16 amino acids. V trimming: 4 bases; J trimming: 8 bases; junction bases outside the gene matches: 11. The CDR3 sequence: CASSPFAGTGGDEQFF. As DNA, the CDR3 is TGCGCCAGCAGCCCCTTCGCCGGGACAGGGGGGGATGAGCAGTTCTTC.

This rearrangement joins TRBV27 to TRBJ2-1; D is uncertain. The J call may be wrong; the DNA end is better matched by TRBJ2-7. CDR1 is MNHEY, CDR2 SMNVEV, per germline (reference sequence). CDR3 length equals 16 residues. The CDR3 nucleotides read TGTGCCAGCAGTTTATCGTTGAGTGCCTCCTACAATGAGCAGTACTTC. Protein sequence: CASSLSLSASYNEQYF.

The J gene is TRBJ2-7, the V gene TRBV20-1; D uncertain. The length of the CDR3 is 12 residues. CDR1 is DFQATT, CDR2 SNEGSKA, per germline (reference sequence). With 3 bases removed from V and 0 bases from J, the gap between germline ends came to 6 bases. The CDR3 nucleotides are TGCAGTGCTAGCGTGATCTCCTACGAGCAGTACTTC. It specifies CSASVISYEQYF.

The chain links TRBV24-1 to TRBJ2-3; TRBD1 matches at 10 bases. Germline V gene lookup returns CDR1 KGHDR and CDR2 SFDVKD. This CDR3 comprises 16 residues. The V and J ends lost 2 bases and 3 bases, in that order; junction bases with no gene match: 4. For the CDR3, the DNA is TGTGCCACCAGTGATTCTGGACAGGGGGGGACAGATACGCAGTATTTT. It translates to CATSDSGQGGTDTQYF.

In this sample, this clonotype turned up once. The chain uses TRBV4-2 and TRBJ2-3; perhaps TRBD1 as D (5 bases). CDR3 length: 15 amino acids. Deletions cut 4 bases from V and 1 base from J, with 12 bases between. The germline gives CDR1 LGHNA, CDR2 YNFKEQ. The CDR3 bases are TGTGCCAGCAGCCCCCTCAGGGCTGGCACAGATACGCAGTATTTT. Encoded protein: CASSPLRAGTDTQYF.

This clonotype was recorded a few times. The V and J genes are TRBV5-5 and TRBJ2-7; TRBD1 is a possible D gene (6 bases). Trimming pared 3 bases from V and 2 bases from J, leaving 15 bases between. Germline assignment: CDR1 SGHKS and CDR2 YYEKEE (reference sequence). The CDR3 runs 15 residues. CDR3 coding DNA: TGTGCCAGCAGCTCGACAGGCAGCCTAACCTACGAGCAGTACTTC. This gives the protein CASSSTGSLTYEQYF.

The rearrangement joins TRBV7-6 to TRBJ2-3; D unresolved. The V gene's germline CDR1 is SGHVS and CDR2 FNYEAQ. The CDR3 covers 15 residues. Trimming shortened V by 1 base and J by 6 bases, and 14 bases separated the two germline ends. The CDR3 spells CASSLDAGDWDTQYF. The DNA of the CDR3 is TGTGCCAGCAGCTTAGATGCCGGCGACTGGGATACGCAGTATTTT.

The table lists this clonotype with a few counts. V gene TRBV5-6 combines with J gene TRBJ2-5; D tentatively fits TRBD1 or TRBD2 (6 bases each). V lost 0 bases and J 1 base, leaving 10 bases between the germline ends. The CDR3 sequence is 15 residues long. Germline CDR1 reads SGHDT; CDR2 reads YYEEEE. CDR3 in amino acids: CASSLGGAVQETQYF. The CDR3 DNA is TGTGCCAGCAGCTTGGGGGGGGCAGTCCAAGAGACCCAGTACTTC.

The chain couples TRBV14 to TRBJ2-7; TRBD2 is a possible D gene (5 bases). The DNA end is more similar to TRBJ2-5, so the J call may be wrong. Germline assignment: CDR1 SGHDN and CDR2 FVKESK. This CDR3 region has 13 residues. The CDR3 region has the DNA TGTGCCAGCAGCCAACGGGGAGTTAAGACCCAGTACTTC. Translating it yields CASSQRGVKTQYF.